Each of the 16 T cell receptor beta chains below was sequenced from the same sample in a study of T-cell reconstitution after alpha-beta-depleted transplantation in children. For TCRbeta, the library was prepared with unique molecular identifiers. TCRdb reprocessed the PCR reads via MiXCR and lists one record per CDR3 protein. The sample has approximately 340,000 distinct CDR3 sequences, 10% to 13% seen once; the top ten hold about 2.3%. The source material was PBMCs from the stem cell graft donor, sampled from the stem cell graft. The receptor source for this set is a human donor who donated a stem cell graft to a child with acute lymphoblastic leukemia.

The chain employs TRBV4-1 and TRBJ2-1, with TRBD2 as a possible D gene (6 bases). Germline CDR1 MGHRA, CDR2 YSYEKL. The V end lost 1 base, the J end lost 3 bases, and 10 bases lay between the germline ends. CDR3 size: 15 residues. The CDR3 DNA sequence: TGCGCCAGCAGCCAAGTGGGAGGAGACTACAATGAGCAGTTCTTC. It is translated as CASSQVGGDYNEQFF.

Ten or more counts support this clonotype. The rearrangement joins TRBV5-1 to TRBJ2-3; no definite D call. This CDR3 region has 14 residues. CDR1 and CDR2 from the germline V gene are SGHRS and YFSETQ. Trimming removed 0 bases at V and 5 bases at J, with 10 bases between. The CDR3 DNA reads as TGCGCCAGCAGCTTGGATACCCCCCGAGATACGCAGTATTTT. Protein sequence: CASSLDTPRDTQYF.

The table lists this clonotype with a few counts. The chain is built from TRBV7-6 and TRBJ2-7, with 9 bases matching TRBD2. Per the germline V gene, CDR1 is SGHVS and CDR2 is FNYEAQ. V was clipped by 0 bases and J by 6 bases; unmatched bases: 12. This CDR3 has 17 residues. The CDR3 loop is CASSLAAELAGVGEQYF. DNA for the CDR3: TGTGCCAGCAGCTTAGCAGCTGAGTTAGCGGGAGTTGGCGAGCAGTACTTC.

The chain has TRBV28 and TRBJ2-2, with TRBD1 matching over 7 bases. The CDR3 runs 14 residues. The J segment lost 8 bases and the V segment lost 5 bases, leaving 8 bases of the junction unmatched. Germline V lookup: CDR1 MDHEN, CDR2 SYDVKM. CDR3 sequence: CASSRDRDGGELFF. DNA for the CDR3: TGTGCCAGCAGTAGAGACAGGGATGGGGGGGAGCTGTTTTTT.

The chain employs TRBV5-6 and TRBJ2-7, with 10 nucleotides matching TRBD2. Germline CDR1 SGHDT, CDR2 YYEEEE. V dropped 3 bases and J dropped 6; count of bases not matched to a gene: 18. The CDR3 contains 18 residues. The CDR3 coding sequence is TGTGCCAGCAGCTCCCTGGGAGCGGGAGGGCCAAATCGTCCCGAGCAGTACTTC. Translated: CASSSLGAGGPNRPEQYF.

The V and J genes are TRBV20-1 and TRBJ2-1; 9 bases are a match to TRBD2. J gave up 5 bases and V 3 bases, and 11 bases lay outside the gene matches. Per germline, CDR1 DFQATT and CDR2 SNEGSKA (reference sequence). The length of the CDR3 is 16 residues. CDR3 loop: CSARARLAATHNEQFF. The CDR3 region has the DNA TGCAGTGCTAGGGCCCGACTAGCGGCGACCCACAATGAGCAGTTCTTC.

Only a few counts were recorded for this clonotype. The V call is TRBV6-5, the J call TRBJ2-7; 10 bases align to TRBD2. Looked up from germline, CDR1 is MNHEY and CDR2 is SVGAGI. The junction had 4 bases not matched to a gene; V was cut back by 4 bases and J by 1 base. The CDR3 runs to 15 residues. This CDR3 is CASSWGLALSYEQYF. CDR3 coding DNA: TGTGCCAGCAGTTGGGGACTAGCGCTTTCCTACGAGCAGTACTTC.

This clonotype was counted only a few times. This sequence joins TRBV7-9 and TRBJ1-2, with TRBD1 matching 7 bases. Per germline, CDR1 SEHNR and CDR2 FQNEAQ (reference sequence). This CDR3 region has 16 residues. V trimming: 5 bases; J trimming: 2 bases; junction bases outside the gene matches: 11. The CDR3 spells CASSPSGGGNNYGYTF. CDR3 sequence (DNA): TGTGCCAGCAGCCCCTCAGGGGGGGGGAACAACTATGGCTACACCTTC.

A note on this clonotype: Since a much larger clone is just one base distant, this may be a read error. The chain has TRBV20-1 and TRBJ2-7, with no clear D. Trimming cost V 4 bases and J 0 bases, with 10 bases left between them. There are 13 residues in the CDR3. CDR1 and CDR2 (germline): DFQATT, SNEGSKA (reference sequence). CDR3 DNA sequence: TGCAGTGCTAAGTCCCTTCCCTCCTACGAGCAGTACTTC. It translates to CSAKSLPSYEQYF.

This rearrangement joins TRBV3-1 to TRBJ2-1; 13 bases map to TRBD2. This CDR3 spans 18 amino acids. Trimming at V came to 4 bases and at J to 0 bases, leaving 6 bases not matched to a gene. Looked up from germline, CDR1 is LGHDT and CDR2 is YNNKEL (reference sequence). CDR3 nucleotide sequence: TGTGCCAGCAGCCCGGGACTAGCGGGACCAAGCTCCTACAATGAGCAGTTCTTC. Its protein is CASSPGLAGPSSYNEQFF.

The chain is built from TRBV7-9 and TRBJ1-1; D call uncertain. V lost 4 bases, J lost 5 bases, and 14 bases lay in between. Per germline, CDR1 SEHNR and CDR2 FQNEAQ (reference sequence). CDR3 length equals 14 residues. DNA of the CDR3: TGTGCCAGCAGCTCTCCAAGGACGGCAACTGAAGCTTTCTTT. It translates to CASSSPRTATEAFF.

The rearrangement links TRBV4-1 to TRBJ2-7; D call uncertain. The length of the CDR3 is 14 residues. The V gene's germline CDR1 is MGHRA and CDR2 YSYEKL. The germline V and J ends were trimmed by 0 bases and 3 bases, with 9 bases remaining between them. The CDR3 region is CASSQEVLGYEQYF. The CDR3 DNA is TGCGCCAGCAGCCAAGAAGTCCTTGGCTACGAGCAGTACTTC.

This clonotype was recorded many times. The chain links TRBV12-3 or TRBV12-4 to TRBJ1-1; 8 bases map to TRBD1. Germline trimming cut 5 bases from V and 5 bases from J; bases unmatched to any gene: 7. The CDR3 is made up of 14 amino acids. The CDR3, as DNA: TGTGCCAGCAGTCCCCGGACAGGGAGGACTGAAGCTTTCTTT. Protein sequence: CASSPRTGRTEAFF.

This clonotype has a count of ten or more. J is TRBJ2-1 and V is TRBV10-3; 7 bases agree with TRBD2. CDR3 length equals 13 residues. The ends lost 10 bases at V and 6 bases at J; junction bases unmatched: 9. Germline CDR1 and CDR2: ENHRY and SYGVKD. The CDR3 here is CATSREVGNEQFF. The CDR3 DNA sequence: TGTGCCACCTCCCGGGAGGTGGGCAATGAGCAGTTCTTC.

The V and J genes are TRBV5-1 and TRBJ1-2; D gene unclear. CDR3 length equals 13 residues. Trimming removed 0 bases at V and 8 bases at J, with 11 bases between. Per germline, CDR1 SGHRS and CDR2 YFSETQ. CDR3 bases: TGCGCCAGCAGCTTGGCCGCGGGGTACGGCTACACCTTC. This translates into CASSLAAGYGYTF.

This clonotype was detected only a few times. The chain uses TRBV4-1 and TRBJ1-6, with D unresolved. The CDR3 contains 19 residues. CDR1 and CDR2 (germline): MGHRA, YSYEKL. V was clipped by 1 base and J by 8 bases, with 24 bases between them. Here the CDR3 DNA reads TGCGCCAGCAGCCAAGGGGTAGGTCGGTCCGGTCGAAGAGATTCACCCCTCCACTTT. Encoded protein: CASSQGVGRSGRRDSPLHF.